This entry features one T cell receptor (beta chain) sequence. These data belong to a study of blood T cell repertoires in COVID-19. Study information: The samples span acute and convalescent COVID-19 from the United States, Italy and Spain. PBMCs, B-cell-depleted T cells, or T cells were the source of the cDNA or gDNA that made up the material.

As handled by the study authors: Amplification of reference gene primers was used by the study to estimate nucleated cell counts. TCRdb's table, derived via immunoSEQ multiplex PCR, lists solely in-frame clones and lacks some. Clone size and the V and J calls come from that table; the DNA yielded D and trimming. The sample has 180,000 or so clones, 70% to 90% seen once. V gave up 5 bases and J gave up 2 bases; unmatched junction bases: 8. The germline V gene encodes CDR1 SGHTA and CDR2 FQGNSA. The CDR3 has 15 amino acids. V gene TRBV7-2 combines with J gene TRBJ1-2; 7 bases are a match to TRBD1. The sequence was obtained from a man aged 40-55 years with active or convalescent COVID-19. Material for sequencing was peripheral blood. This CDR3 is CASSPQGPKNYGYTF. In DNA form, the CDR3 reads TGTGCCAGCAGCCCACAGGGGCCAAAGAACTATGGCTACACCTTC.